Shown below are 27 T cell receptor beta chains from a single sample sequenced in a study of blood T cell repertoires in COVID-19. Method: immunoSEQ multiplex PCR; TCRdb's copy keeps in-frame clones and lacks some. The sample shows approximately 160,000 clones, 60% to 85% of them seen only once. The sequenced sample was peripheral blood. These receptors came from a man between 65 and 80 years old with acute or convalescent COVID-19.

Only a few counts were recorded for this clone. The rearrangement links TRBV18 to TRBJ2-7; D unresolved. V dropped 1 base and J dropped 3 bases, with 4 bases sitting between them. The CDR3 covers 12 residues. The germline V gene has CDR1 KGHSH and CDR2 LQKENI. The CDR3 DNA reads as TGTGCCAGCTCACCACTCGGCTACGAGCAGTACTTC. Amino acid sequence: CASSPLGYEQYF.

The DNA of the CDR3 is TGCGCCAGCAGCTTAGACAGGGGAGGGAGAGAGACCCAGTACTTC. Translated, it gives CASSLDRGGRETQYF. V usage is TRBV5-1 and J usage is TRBJ2-5; maybe TRBD1 (8 bases). The V and J ends lost 2 bases and 4 bases respectively, with 15 bases between them. Germline V gene lookup returns CDR1 SGHRS and CDR2 YFSETQ. The CDR3 covers 15 residues.

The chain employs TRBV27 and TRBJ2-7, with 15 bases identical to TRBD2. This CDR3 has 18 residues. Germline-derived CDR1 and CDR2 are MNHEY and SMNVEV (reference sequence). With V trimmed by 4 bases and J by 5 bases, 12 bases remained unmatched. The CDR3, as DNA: TGTGCCAGCAGTTCCGGGACTAGCGGGAGGCCCCGTGACCACGAGCAGTACTTC. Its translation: CASSSGTSGRPRDHEQYF.

CDR3: CASSQDARHEQFF. The CDR3 bases are TGTGCCAGCAGCCAAGACGCTAGGCATGAGCAGTTCTTC. The J gene is TRBJ2-1, the V gene TRBV3-1 (or the pseudogene TRBV3-2); unclear D gene. V lost 0 bases to trimming and J lost 8 bases, with 8 bases between them. The CDR3 spans 13 residues. Germline CDR1 and CDR2: LGHDT and YNNKEL (reference sequence).

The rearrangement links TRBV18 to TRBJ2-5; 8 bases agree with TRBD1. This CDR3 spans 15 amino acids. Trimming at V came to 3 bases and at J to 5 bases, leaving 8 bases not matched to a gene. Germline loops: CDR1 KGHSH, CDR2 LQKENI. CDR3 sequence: CASSPGPTGVETQYF. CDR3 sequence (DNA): TGTGCCAGCTCACCGGGGCCGACAGGGGTGGAGACCCAGTACTTC.

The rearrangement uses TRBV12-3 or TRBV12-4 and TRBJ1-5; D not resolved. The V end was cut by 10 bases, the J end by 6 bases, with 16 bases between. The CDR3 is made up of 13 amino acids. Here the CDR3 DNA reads TGTGCCACAGGTCAGGCGCCGAGTCAGCCCCAGCATTTT. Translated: CATGQAPSQPQHF.

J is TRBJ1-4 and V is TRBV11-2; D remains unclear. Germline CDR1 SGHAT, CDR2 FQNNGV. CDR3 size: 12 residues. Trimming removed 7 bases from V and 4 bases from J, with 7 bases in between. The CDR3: CASKNYNEKLFF. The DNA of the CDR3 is TGTGCCAGCAAAAATTATAATGAAAAACTGTTTTTT. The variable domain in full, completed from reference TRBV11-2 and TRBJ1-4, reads EAGVAQSPRYKIIEKRQSVAFWCNPISGHATLYWYQQILGQGPKLLIQFQNNGVVDDSQLPKDRFSAERLKGVDSTLKIQPAKLEDSAVYLCASKNYNEKLFFGSGTQLSVL.

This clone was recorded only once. The CDR3 protein is CASSYSGTRAQETQYF. CDR3 coding DNA: TGTGCCAGCAGTTACTCCGGGACAAGGGCACAAGAGACCCAGTACTTC. The J gene is TRBJ2-5, the V gene TRBV6-5, with D possibly matching TRBD1 (6 bases). The CDR3 extends over 16 amino acids. V was clipped by 0 bases and J by 2 bases, with 13 bases between them. The germline V gene has CDR1 MNHEY and CDR2 SVGAGI.

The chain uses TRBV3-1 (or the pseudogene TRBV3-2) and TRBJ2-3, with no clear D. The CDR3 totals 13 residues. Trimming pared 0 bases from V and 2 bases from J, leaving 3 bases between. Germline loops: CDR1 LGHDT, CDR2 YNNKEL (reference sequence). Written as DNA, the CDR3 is TGTGCCAGCAGCCAAGACTTCACAGATACGCAGTATTTT. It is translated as CASSQDFTDTQYF.

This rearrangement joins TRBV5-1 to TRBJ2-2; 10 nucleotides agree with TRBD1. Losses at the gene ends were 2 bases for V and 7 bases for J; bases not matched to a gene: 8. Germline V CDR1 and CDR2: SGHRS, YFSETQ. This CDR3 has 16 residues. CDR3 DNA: TGCGCCAGCAGCTTCGTGACAGGGGGCACTGGCGGGGAGCTGTTTTTT. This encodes CASSFVTGGTGGELFF.

Here the CDR3 DNA reads TGTGCCAGCAGACAGGGGGCGAACCAGCCCCAGCATTTT. Its translation is CASRQGANQPQHF. V gene TRBV12-3 or TRBV12-4 combines with J gene TRBJ1-5, with 9 bases lining up with TRBD1. V trimming: 6 bases; J trimming: 7 bases; junction bases outside the gene matches: 4. This CDR3 region has 13 residues.

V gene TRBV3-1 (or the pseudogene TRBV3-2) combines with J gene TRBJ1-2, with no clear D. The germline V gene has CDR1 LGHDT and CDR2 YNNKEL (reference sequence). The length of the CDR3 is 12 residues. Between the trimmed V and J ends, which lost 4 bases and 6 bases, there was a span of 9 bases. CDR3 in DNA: TGTGCCAGCAGCCGCAGCGAGGATGGCTACACCTTC. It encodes CASSRSEDGYTF.

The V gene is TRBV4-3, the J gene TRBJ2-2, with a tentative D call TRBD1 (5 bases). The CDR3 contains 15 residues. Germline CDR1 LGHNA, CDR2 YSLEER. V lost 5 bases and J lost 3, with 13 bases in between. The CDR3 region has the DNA TGCGCCAGCAGCATTTCTGACAGACACACCGGGGAGCTGTTTTTT. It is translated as CASSISDRHTGELFF.

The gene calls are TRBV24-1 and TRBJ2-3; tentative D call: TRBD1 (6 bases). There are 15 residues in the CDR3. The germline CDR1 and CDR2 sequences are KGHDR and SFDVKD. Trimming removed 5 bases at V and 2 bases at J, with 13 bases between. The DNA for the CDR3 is TGTGCCACCAGTGCTAGGACAGCCTTCACAGATACGCAGTATTTT. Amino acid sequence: CATSARTAFTDTQYF.

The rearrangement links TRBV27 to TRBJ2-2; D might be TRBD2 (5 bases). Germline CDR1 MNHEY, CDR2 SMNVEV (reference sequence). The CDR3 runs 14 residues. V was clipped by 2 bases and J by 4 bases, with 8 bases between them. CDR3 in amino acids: CASSLTGITGELFF. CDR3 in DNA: TGTGCCAGCAGTTTAACCGGGATCACCGGGGAGCTGTTTTTT.

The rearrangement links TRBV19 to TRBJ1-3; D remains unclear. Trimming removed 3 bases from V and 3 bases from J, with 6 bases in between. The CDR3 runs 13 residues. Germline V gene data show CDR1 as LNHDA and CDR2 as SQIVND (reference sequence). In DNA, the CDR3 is TGTGCCAGTAGTATGAGTCTTGGAAACACCATATATTTT. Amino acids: CASSMSLGNTIYF.

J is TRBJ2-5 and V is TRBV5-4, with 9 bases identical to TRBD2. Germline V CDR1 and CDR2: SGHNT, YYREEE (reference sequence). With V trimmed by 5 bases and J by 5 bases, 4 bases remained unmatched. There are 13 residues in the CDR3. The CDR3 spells CASSWGTSETQYF. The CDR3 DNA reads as TGTGCCAGCAGTTGGGGGACTAGCGAGACCCAGTACTTC.

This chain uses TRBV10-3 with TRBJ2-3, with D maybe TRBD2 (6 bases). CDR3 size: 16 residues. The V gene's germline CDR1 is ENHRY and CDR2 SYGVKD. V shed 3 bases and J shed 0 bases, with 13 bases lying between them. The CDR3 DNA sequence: TGTGCCATCAGTGACCGAACTAGCACTAGCACAGATACGCAGTATTTT. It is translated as CAISDRTSTSTDTQYF.

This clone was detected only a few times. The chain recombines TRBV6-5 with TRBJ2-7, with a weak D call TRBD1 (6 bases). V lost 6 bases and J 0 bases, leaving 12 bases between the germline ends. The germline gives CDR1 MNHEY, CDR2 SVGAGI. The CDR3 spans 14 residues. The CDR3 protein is CASRRTVNSYEQYF. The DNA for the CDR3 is TGTGCCAGCAGAAGGACAGTTAACTCCTACGAGCAGTACTTC.

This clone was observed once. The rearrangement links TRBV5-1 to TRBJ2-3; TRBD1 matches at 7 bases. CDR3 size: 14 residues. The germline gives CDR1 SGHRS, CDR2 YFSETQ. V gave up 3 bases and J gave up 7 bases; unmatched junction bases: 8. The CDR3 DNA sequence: TGCGCCAGCAGCTGGACCGGGACAGAGAATACGCAGTATTTT. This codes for CASSWTGTENTQYF.

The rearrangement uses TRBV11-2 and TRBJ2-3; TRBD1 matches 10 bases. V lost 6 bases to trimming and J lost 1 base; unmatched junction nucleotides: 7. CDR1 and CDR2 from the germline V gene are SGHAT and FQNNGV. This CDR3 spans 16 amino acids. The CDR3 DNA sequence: TGTGCCAGCAGTCGACCGGGACAGGGGCGCACAGATACGCAGTATTTT. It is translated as CASSRPGQGRTDTQYF.

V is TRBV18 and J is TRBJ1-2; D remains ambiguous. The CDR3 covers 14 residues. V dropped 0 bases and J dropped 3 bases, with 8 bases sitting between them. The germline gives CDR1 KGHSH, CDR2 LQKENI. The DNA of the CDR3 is TGTGCCAGCTCACCACCGACGGAGTACTATGGCTACACCTTC. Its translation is CASSPPTEYYGYTF.

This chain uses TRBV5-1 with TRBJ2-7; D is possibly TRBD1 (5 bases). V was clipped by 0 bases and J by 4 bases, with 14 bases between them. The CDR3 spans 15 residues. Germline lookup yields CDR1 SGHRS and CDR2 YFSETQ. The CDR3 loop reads CASSLALGVIYEQYF. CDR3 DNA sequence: TGCGCCAGCAGCTTGGCCCTAGGGGTAATATACGAGCAGTACTTC.

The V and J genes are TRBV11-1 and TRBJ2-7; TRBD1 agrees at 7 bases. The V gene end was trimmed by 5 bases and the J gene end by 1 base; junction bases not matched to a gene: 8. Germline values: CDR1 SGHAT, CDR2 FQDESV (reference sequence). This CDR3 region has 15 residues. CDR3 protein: CASSPRDRDSYEQYF. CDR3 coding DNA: TGTGCCAGCAGCCCGCGAGACAGGGATTCCTACGAGCAGTACTTC.

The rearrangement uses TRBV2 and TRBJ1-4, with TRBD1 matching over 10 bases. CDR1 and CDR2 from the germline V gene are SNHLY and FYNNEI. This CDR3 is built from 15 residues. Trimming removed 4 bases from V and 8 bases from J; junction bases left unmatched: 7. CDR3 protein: CASSGTGGVEEKLFF. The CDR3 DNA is TGTGCCAGCAGTGGGACAGGGGGTGTTGAGGAAAAACTGTTTTTT.

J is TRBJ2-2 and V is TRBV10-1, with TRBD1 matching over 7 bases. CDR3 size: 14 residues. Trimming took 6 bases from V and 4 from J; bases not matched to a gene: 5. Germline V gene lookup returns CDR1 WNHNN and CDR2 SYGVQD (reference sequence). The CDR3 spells CASRKDRVTGELFF. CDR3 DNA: TGCGCCAGCAGGAAAGACAGGGTCACCGGGGAGCTGTTTTTT.

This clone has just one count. The CDR3 loop is CASSRGLQETQYF. DNA for the CDR3: TGTGCCAGCAGCAGGGGACTACAAGAGACCCAGTACTTC. V is TRBV9 and J is TRBJ2-5, with 7 nucleotides matching TRBD2. V shed 4 bases and J 2 bases; nucleotides not matched to a gene: 2. Germline loops: CDR1 SGDLS, CDR2 YYNGEE. The CDR3 runs 13 residues.